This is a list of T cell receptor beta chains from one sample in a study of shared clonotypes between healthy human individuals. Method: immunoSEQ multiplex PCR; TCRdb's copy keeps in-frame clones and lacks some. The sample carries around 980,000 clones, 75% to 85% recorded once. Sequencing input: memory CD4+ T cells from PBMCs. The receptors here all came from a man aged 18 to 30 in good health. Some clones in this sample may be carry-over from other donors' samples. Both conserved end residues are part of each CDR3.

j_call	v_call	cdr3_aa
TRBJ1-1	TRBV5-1	CASSPSGDGTEAFF
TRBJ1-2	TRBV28	CASSRQGLFYGYTF
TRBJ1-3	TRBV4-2	CASSPRRAGSGNTIYF
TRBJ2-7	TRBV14	CASSQRRSYEQYF
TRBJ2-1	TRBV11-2	CASSLFGTGAYNEQFF
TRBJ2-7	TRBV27	CASSGGRSYEQYF
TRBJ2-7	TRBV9	CASSVGDQSPYEQYF
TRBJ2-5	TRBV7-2	CASSLVWGWGQETQYF
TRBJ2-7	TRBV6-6	CASGPTSGNYEQYF
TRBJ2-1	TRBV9	CASNREVDRVNEQFF
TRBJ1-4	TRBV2	CASSDFEKLFF
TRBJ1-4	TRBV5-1	CASKGQGATNEKLFF
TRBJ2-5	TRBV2	CASRGDRGRQETQYF
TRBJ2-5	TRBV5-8	CASSLVLRNQETQYF
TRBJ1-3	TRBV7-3	CASSPDPGNTIYF
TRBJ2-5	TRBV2	CASSEVKTQYF
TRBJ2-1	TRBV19	CASQRTSALNEQFF
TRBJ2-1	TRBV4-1	CASSLRDRGYNEQFF
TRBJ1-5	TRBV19	CASTGQGALSNQPQHF
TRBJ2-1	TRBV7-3	CASSLGTSGRGEQFF
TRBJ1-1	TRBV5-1	CASSSANTEAFF
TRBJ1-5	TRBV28	CASSGQGTSNQPQHF
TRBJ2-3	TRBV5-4	CASSYDSLSTDTQYF
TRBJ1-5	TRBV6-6	CASRGQGKSVTQHF
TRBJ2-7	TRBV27	CASSFLSSGEQYF
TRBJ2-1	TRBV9	CASSVRDDNEQFF
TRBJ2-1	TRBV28	CASSASGVVWSFF
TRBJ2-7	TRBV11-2	CASSLVPFSYEQYF
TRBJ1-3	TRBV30	CAWGVGLISGNTIYF
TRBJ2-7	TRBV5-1	CASSLGGDGYEQYF
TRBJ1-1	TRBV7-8	CASSLSPARGKNTEAFF
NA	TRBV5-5	CASTRLGDVGYEQYF
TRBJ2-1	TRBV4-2	CASSPGQANYNEQFF
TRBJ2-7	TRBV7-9	CASSLGLAGGEGQYF
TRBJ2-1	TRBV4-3	CASSQDWRGEQFF
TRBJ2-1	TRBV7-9	CASSLADSNEQFF
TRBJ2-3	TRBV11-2	CASSFTMTGGTDTQYF
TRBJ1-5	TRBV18	CASSPGENQPQHF
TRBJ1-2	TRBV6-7	CASSYSRTRGYTF
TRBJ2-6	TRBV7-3	CASSLATGSGANVLTF
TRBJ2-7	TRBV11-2	CASSLDRGYEQYF
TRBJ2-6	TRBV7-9	CASSLARTGSGANVLTF
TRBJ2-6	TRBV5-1	CASSFDLAGANVLTF
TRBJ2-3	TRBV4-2	CASSLTWPDTQYF
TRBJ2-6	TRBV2	CASQTGANVLTF
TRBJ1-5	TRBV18	CASSPPGRPLGNQPQHF
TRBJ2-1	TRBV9	CASSFPVVGEQFF
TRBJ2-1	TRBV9	CASSVSGSSYNEQFF
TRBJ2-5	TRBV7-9	CASSPRTVETQYF
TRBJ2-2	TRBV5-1	CASSSQGRNTGELFF
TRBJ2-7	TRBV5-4	CASAPGENLYEQYF
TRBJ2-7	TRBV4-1	CASSQRQGDEQYF
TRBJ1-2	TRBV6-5	CASSYSRGGGYTF
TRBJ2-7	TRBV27	CANLAGRSYEQYF
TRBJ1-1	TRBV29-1	CSVRGAGSRPNTEAFF
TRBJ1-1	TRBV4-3	CASSQEVFTEAFF
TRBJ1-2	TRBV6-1	CASSEWGSTYGYTF
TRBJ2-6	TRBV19	CASSIVGARGANVLTF
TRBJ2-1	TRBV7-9	CASSLFKGHPHNEQFF